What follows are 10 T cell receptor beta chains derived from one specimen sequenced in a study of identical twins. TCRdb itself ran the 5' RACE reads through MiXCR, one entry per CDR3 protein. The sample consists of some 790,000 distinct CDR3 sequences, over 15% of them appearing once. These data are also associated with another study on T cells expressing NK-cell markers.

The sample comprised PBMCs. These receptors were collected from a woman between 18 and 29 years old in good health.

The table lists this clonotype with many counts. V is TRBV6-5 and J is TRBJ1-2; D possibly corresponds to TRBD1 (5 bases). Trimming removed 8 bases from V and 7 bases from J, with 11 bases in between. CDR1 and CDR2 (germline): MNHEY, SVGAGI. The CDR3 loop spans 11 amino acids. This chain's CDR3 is CASYKRGGYTF. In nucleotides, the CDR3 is TGTGCCAGCTATAAAAGGGGTGGCTACACCTTC.

The CDR3 region is CASSYSRENTIYF. DNA for the CDR3: TGCGCCAGCAGCTATTCGAGGGAAAACACCATATATTTT. This chain links TRBV5-1 with TRBJ1-3, with unresolved D. V lost 3 bases and J 6 bases, leaving 10 bases between the germline ends. Germline CDR1 and CDR2: SGHRS and YFSETQ. The CDR3 is 13 amino acids.

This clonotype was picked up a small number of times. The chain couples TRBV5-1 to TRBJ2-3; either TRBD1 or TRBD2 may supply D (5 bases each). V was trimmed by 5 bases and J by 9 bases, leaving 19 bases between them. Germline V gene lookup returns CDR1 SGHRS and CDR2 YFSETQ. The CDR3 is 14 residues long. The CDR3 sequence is CASRNRDGTDTQYF. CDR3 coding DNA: TGCGCCAGCAGAAACCGGGACGGGACCGACACGCAGTATTTT.

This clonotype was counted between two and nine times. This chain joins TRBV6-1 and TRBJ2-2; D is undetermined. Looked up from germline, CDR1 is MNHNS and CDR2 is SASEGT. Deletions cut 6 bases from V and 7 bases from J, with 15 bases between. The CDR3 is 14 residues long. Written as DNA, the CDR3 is TGTGCCAGCAGCCTTCTCGCTTCGGGCGGGGAGCTGTTTTTT. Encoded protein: CASSLLASGGELFF.

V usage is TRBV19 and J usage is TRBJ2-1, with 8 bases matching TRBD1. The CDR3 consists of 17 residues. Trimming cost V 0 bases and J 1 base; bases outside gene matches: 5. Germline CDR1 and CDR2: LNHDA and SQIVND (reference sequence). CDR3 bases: TGTGCCAGTAGTATAGAAGGCAGGGGGCTTTCCTACAATGAGCAGTTCTTC. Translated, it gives CASSIEGRGLSYNEQFF.

CDR3 coding DNA: TGTGCCAGCAGCCAGGGACAGGGGCCCTACAATGAGCAGTTCTTC. Protein sequence: CASSQGQGPYNEQFF. This sequence joins TRBV7-2 and TRBJ2-1; 10 bases map to TRBD1. This CDR3 has 15 amino acids. CDR1 is SGHTA and CDR2 is FQGNSA in the germline V gene. After removal of 5 bases from V and 2 bases from J, the junction contained 3 bases not matched to a gene.

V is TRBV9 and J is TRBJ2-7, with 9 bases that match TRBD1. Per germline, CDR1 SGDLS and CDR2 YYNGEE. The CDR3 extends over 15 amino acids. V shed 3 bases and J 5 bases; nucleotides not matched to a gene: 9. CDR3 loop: CASSERGTGTDEQYF. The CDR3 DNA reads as TGTGCCAGCAGCGAAAGGGGGACAGGGACGGACGAGCAGTACTTC. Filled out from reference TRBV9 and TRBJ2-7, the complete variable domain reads DSGVTQTPKHLITATGQRVTLRCSPRSGDLSVYWYQQSLDQGLQFLIQYYNGEERAKGNILERFSAQQFPDLHSELNLSSLELGDSALYFCASSERGTGTDEQYFGPGTRLTVT.

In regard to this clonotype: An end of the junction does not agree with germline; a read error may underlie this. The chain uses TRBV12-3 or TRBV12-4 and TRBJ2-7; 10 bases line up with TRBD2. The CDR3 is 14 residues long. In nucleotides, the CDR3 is TGTGCCAGCAGGTCTAGCGGGGGCTTCTACGGGCAGTACTTC. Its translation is CASRSSGGFYGQYF.

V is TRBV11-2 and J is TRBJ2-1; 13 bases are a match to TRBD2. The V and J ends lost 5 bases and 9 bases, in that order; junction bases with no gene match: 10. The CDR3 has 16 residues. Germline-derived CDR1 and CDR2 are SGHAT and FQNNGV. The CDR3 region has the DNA TGTGCCAGCAGCCGCCCCACTAGCGGGAGGGGAACTGAGCAGTTCTTC. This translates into CASSRPTSGRGTEQFF.

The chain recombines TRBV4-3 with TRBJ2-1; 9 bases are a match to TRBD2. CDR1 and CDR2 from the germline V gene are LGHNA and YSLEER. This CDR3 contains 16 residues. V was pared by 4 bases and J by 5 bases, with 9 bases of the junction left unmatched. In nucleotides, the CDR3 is TGCGCCAGCAGCCCCCGGGGACTAGCCGACGACAATGAGCAGTTCTTC. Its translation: CASSPRGLADDNEQFF.